The rows below give T cell receptor beta chains drawn from one sample of a study of T-cell memory formation after mild COVID-19. TCRdb re-derived calls from the 5' RACE reads in MiXCR, one entry per CDR3 protein. The sample shows roughly 610,000 distinct CDR3 sequences, 15% to 20% of them seen only once. Sequencing was performed on PBMCs or a T cell subset sorted from them (not recorded which). The receptors here all came from an adult woman who had mild COVID-19 (a few samples of this study predate the infection). Cell type and time point are not known. Both conserved end residues are part of each CDR3. A D gene is named only where the DNA matches it firmly. Rows may omit the clone size; those that give it use once, few, many or a size class.

v_call	cdr3_length	j_call	d_call	clone_size	cdr3_nt	cdr3_aa
TRBV25-1	14	TRBJ2-7	TRBD2	NA	TGTGCCAGCAGTATGAGCGGGGGTTCCTACGAGCAGTACTTC	CASSMSGGSYEQYF
TRBV25-1	16	TRBJ2-3	TRBD1	NA	TGTGCCAGCAGTGAATATAGGGGGCGCCACACAGATACGCAGTATTTT	CASSEYRGRHTDTQYF
TRBV12-3/TRBV12-4	14	TRBJ1-1	NA	few	TGTGCCAGCAGCACCCTGCCGGACTCAGGGCCAGCTTTCTTT	CASSTLPDSGPAFF
TRBV6-2/TRBV6-3	14	TRBJ2-1	NA	NA	TGTGCCAGCAGTTTTACCCCCGGGGACAATGAGCAGTTCTTC	CASSFTPGDNEQFF
TRBV3-1	12	TRBJ2-7	NA	few	TGTGCCATCCGGACCCGAGGTGGCGAGCAGTACTTC	CAIRTRGGEQYF
TRBV6-6	15	TRBJ1-1	NA	many	TGTGCCAGCAGTTACTCGGCAGGGTTGAACACTGAAGCTTTCTTT	CASSYSAGLNTEAFF
TRBV11-3	13	TRBJ2-3	NA	few	TGTGCCAGCAGCTTTGGCGGGGAAGATACGCAGTATTTT	CASSFGGEDTQYF
TRBV6-6	18	TRBJ1-4	NA	few	TGTGCCAGCAGTGACGAAAGGGGACCGAGCCTTAGGGCTGAAAAACTGTTTTTT	CASSDERGPSLRAEKLFF
TRBV7-9	15	TRBJ1-1	NA	NA	TGTGCCAGCAGCTTTATCAGTGCGGGGGACACTGAAGCTTTCTTT	CASSFISAGDTEAFF
TRBV6-6	12	TRBJ2-7	NA	few	TGTGCCAGCAGCCCAAATAAGGGCGAGCAGTACTTC	CASSPNKGEQYF
TRBV7-8	18	TRBJ2-6	NA	NA	TGTGCCAGCAGCCGCAGACGGGGCGGAGAGTCTGGGGCCAACGTCCTGACTTTC	CASSRRRGGESGANVLTF
TRBV3-1	19	TRBJ2-4	NA	NA	TGTGCCAGCAGCCAAGAACGGAGCGAAGTGGGTACCGTCAAAAACATTCAGTACTTC	CASSQERSEVGTVKNIQYF
TRBV6-6	14	TRBJ2-5	TRBD1	NA	TGTGCCAGCAATGACAGGGGGCTAGAAGAGACCCAGTACTTC	CASNDRGLEETQYF
TRBV7-9	20	TRBJ1-3	TRBD1	NA	TGTGCCAGCAGCCACCCGTCATTATGGGGACAGGGAGACTCTGGAAACACCATATATTTT	CASSHPSLWGQGDSGNTIYF
TRBV5-4	14	TRBJ2-3	NA	NA	TGTGCCAGCAGCCGGACAGAGCGCACAGATACGCAGTATTTT	CASSRTERTDTQYF
TRBV18	12	TRBJ2-5	NA	NA	TGTGCCAGCTGCGGCGGAGGGGCGACCCAGTACTTC	CASCGGGATQYF
TRBV9	17	TRBJ2-3	TRBD2	few	TGTGCCAGCAGCGTAGCCCCCACTAGCGGGAGCACAGATACGCAGTATTTT	CASSVAPTSGSTDTQYF
TRBV10-3	13	TRBJ2-5	NA	NA	TGTGCCATCAGTGAGTCGCTTGGTGAGACCCAGTACTTC	CAISESLGETQYF
TRBV6-6	16	TRBJ2-1	TRBD2	NA	TGTGCCAGCAGTTACTCTAGCGGGAGCTCCTACAATGAGCAGTTCTTC	CASSYSSGSSYNEQFF
TRBV7-9	10	TRBJ2-7	NA	NA	TGTGCCAGCAGCTTCACCGAGCAGTACTTC	CASSFTEQYF
TRBV5-1	14	TRBJ2-7	NA	once	TGCGCCAGCAGCTTAGCCATCGACTCCTACGAGCAGTACTTC	CASSLAIDSYEQYF
TRBV4-3	15	TRBJ2-7	TRBD2	few	TGCGCCAGCAGCCAAGAAGTACTAGCGGGGGGCGAGCAGTACTTC	CASSQEVLAGGEQYF
TRBV5-1	13	TRBJ1-3	NA	few	TGCGCCAGCAGCGAGGGACTCGGAAACACCATATATTTT	CASSEGLGNTIYF
TRBV6-5	19	TRBJ1-3	NA	few	TGTGCCAGCAGTTACTCTGGGGGTGCTGAACATTTCGGCGGAAACACCATATATTTT	CASSYSGGAEHFGGNTIYF
TRBV11-2	17	TRBJ1-1	TRBD1	NA	TGTGCCAGCAGCTTCTCCGGACAGGGCACCGAAAACACTGAAGCTTTCTTT	CASSFSGQGTENTEAFF
TRBV30	11	TRBJ2-3	NA	NA	TGTGCCGTTGCGGGACCAGATACGCAGTATTTT	CAVAGPDTQYF
TRBV6-1	14	TRBJ1-1	NA	NA	TGTGCCAGCAGTGAATGGGCTTCGAACACTGAAGCTTTCTTT	CASSEWASNTEAFF
TRBV7-9	14	TRBJ2-5	NA	many	TGTGCCAGCAGCCTTCAGGGGCGCCAAGAGACCCAGTACTTC	CASSLQGRQETQYF
TRBV4-3	16	TRBJ2-7	NA	few	TGCGCCAGCAGCCAAGATCCGGGGAGATGGGTGGGCGAGCAGTACTTC	CASSQDPGRWVGEQYF
TRBV6-5	17	TRBJ2-3	NA	NA	TGTGCCAGCAGGGTTAACAGAGGGAGTATGTTTACAGATACGCAGTATTTT	CASRVNRGSMFTDTQYF
TRBV7-3	15	TRBJ2-1	NA	many	TGTGCCAGCAGTTTACGCGGAAGCTCCTACAATGAGCAGTTCTTC	CASSLRGSSYNEQFF
TRBV11-2	14	TRBJ2-7	TRBD1	many	TGTGCCAGCAGCGCCGGGACAGGGGGCTACGAGCAGTACTTC	CASSAGTGGYEQYF
TRBV21-1	12	TRBJ2-1	NA	NA	TGTGCCAGCAGCAAACTAGATAGAGGGCAGTTCTTC	CASSKLDRGQFF
TRBV5-1	16	TRBJ2-5	TRBD1	few	TGCGCCAGCAGGGACTCCGGACAGGGGGGCCAAGAGACCCAGTACTTC	CASRDSGQGGQETQYF
TRBV20-1	16	TRBJ2-1	NA	few	TGCAGTGCTAGAGACGAAGACGGGACTTGGAACAATGAGCAGTTCTTC	CSARDEDGTWNNEQFF
TRBV7-6	16	TRBJ2-3	TRBD1	many	TGTGCCAGCAGCTTATATAGCGACAGGGTCACAGATACGCAGTATTTT	CASSLYSDRVTDTQYF
TRBV6-1	17	TRBJ1-6	NA	few	TGTGCCACCCTTGGGATCACAGGCGGACCGGGGGGATCACCCCTCCACTTT	CATLGITGGPGGSPLHF
TRBV7-8	11	TRBJ2-5	TRBD2	NA	TGTGCCAGCAGCTTGGGGAGGACTAGTTTCTTC	CASSLGRTSFF
TRBV15	14	TRBJ2-3	TRBD1	NA	TGTGCCACCGGTATTGTAGGGGGCCCAGATACGCAGTATTTT	CATGIVGGPDTQYF
TRBV18	15	TRBJ1-1	TRBD1	few	TGTGCCAGCTCACGTTCCGGGACAGGGGACACTGAAGCTTTCTTT	CASSRSGTGDTEAFF
TRBV29-1	13	TRBJ2-7	NA	many	TGCAGCGTCTCCAGGGATCTTCACTACGAGCAGTACTTC	CSVSRDLHYEQYF
TRBV28	15	TRBJ2-7	NA	NA	TGTGCCAGCAGTTCCCCGGGACTTAGCTCCTACGAGCAGTACTTC	CASSSPGLSSYEQYF
TRBV4-2	17	TRBJ2-1	TRBD2	NA	TGTGCCAGCAGCCAAGTAACTAGCGGGAGATCCTACAATGAGCAGTTCTTC	CASSQVTSGRSYNEQFF
TRBV7-8	14	TRBJ2-6	NA	few	TGTGCCAGCAGCGTTAGAACTGGGGCCAACGTCCTGACTTTC	CASSVRTGANVLTF
TRBV24-1	15	TRBJ2-7	NA	NA	TGTGCCACCAGTGACCCCGGTGGTACTCTTGGCGAGCAGTACTTC	CATSDPGGTLGEQYF
TRBV6-2/TRBV6-3	14	TRBJ2-7	TRBD1	few	TGTGCCAGCAGTTTCTACGGGACAGGGGTCGAGCAGTACTTC	CASSFYGTGVEQYF
TRBV3-1	14	TRBJ1-2	NA	NA	TGTGCCAGCAGCATCCGAACAGGGAACTATGGCTACACCTTC	CASSIRTGNYGYTF
TRBV7-2	22	TRBJ2-7	TRBD2	few	TGTGCCAGCAGCTTAGTATCTAGGGGTGAGGGGGCCCTAGCGGGGGACTCCTACGAGCAGTACTTC	CASSLVSRGEGALAGDSYEQYF
TRBV24-1	15	TRBJ2-3	NA	NA	TGTGCCACCAGTGATTACGGGGGCAGCACAGATACGCAGTATTTT	CATSDYGGSTDTQYF
TRBV11-2	14	TRBJ2-1	NA	once	TGTGCCAGCCGGACTGAGCGCTTCTACAATGAGCAGTTCTTC	CASRTERFYNEQFF
TRBV5-6	13	TRBJ1-2	TRBD1	few	TGTGCCAGCAGCGAAGGACAGGGCTTTGGCTACACCTTC	CASSEGQGFGYTF
TRBV27	14	TRBJ1-6	NA	few	TGTGCCAGCAGTCCTGGGACGCCAATTCGGGCCCTCCACTTT	CASSPGTPIRALHF
TRBV19	12	TRBJ2-1	NA	NA	TGTGCCAGTAGTCGGCCTAGGCACGAGCAGTTCTTC	CASSRPRHEQFF